This TCR beta chain derives from a study of T cell responses to AZD1222 COVID-19 vaccine. Regarding the study as a whole: Clonal diversity was possibly underestimated, and the donors were mostly white British, with more females. Spike-specific TCR breadth and depth were elevated following two AZD1222 doses.

Produced via immunoSEQ multiplex PCR; TCRdb's table is partial and in-frame only. The table has 95,000 to 150,000 clones, around nine tenths seen once; the top ten hold approximately 3.5%. Concerning this clone itself: Its antigen is currently unknown.

The receptor's source is an adult in good health. This sample comprised peripheral blood, obtained on day 0 of AZD1222 vaccination.

CDR3 nucleotides: TGCGCCAGCAGCCAAGATGAAATGAGGGGGAGCTCCTACGAGCAGTACTTC. Protein product: CASSQDEMRGSSYEQYF. V usage is TRBV4-3 and J usage is TRBJ2-7, with a weak D call TRBD1 (6 bases). Trimming cost V 0 bases and J 0 bases, with 15 bases left between them. This CDR3 contains 17 residues. CDR1 LGHNA and CDR2 YSLEER come from the germline V gene.